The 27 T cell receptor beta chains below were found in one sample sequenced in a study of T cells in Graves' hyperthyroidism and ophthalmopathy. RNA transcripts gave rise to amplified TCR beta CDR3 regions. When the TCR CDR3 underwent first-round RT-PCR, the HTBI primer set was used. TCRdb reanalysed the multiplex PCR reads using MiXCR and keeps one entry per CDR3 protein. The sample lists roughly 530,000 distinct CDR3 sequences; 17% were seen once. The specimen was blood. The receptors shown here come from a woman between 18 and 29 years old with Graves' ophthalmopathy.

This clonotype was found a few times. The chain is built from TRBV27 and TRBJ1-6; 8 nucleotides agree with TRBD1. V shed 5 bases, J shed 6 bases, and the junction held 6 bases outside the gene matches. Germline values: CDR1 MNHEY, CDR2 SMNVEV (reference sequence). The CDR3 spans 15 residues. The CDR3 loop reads CASSDRGGGNSPLHF. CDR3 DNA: TGTGCCAGCAGTGACAGGGGTGGGGGTAATTCACCCCTCCACTTT.

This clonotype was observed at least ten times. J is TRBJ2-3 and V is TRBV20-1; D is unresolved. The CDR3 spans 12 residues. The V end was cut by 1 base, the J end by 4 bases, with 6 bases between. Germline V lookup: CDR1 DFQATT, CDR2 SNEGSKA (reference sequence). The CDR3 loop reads CSARGQADTQYF. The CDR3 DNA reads TGCAGTGCTAGAGGCCAGGCAGATACGCAGTATTTT.

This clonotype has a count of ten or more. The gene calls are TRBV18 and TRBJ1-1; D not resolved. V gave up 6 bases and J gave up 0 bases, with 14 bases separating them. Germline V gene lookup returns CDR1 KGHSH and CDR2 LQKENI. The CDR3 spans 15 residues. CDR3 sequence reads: CASSIAPGVNTEAFF. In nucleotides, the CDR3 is TGTGCCAGCTCCATCGCGCCAGGCGTGAACACTGAAGCTTTCTTT.

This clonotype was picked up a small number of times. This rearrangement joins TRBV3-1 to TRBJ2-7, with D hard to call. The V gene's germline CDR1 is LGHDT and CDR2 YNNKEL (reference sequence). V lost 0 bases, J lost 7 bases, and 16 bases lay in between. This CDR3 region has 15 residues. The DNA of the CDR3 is TGTGCCAGCAGCCAAGATATTTTAGGCTTGAGGGAGCAGTACTTC. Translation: CASSQDILGLREQYF.

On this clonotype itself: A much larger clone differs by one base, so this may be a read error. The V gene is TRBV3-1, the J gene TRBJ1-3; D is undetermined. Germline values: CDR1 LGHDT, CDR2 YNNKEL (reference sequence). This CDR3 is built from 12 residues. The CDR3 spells CASRAGGNTTYF. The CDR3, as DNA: TGTGCCAGTCGGGCAGGCGGAAACACCACATATTTT.

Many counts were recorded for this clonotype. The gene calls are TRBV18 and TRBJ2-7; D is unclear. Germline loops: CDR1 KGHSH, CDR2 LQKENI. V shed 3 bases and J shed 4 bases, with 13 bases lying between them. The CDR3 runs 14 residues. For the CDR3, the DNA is TGTGCCAGCTCACCGGAGAACCTTCTATACGAGCAGTACTTC. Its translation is CASSPENLLYEQYF.

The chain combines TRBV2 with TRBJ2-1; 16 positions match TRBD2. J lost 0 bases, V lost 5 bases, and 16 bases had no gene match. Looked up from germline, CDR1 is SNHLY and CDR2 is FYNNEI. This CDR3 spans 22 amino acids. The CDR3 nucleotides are TGTGCCAGCAGTCCCCCTCCGGGACTAGCGGGAGGGCCGTGGAGCTCCTACAATGAGCAGTTCTTC. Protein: CASSPPPGLAGGPWSSYNEQFF.

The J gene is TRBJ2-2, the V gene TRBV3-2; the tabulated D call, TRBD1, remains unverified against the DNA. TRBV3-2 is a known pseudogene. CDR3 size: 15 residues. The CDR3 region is CASSRCPPGTGELFF. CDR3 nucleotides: TGTGCCAGCAGCCGTTGTCCCCCGGGAACCGGGGAGCTGTTTTTT.

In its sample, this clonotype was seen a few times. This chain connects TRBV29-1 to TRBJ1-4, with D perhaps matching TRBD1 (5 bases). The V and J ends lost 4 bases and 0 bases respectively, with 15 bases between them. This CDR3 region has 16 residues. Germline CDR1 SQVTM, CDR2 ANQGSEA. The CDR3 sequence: CSVVKGLGTTNEKLFF. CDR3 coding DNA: TGCAGCGTTGTTAAGGGGCTGGGAACAACTAATGAAAAACTGTTTTTT.

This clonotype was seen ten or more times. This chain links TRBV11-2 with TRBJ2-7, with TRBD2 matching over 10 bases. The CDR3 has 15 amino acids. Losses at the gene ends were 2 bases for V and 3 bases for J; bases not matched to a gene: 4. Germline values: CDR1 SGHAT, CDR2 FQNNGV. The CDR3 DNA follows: TGTGCCAGCAGCTTAAACCTAGCGGGGGTCTACGAGCAGTACTTC. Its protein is CASSLNLAGVYEQYF.

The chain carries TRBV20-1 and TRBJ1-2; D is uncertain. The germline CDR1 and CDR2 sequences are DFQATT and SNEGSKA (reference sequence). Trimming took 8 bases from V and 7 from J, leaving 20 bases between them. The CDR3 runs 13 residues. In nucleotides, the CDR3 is TGCAGTTCGTTGTTACCCCGGGAGTTTGGCTACACCTTC. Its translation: CSSLLPREFGYTF.

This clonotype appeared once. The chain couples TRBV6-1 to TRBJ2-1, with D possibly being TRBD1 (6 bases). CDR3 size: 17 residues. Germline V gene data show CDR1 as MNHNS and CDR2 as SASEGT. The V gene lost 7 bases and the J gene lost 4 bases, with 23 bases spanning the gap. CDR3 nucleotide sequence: TGTGCCAGCACCGTTTTAACAGGGAAGGGGTCTTACAATGAGCAGTTCTTC. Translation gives CASTVLTGKGSYNEQFF.

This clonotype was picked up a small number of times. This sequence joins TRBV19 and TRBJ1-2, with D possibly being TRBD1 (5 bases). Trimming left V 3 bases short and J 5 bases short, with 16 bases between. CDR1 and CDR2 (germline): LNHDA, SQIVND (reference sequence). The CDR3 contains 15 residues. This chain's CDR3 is CASSIYRQPRYGYTF. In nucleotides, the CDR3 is TGTGCCAGTAGTATCTATCGACAGCCGAGATATGGCTACACCTTC. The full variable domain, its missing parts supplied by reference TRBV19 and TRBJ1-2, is DGGITQSPKYLFRKEGQNVTLSCEQNLNHDAMYWYRQDPGQGLRLIYYSQIVNDFQKGDIAEGYSVSREKKESFPLTVTSAQKNPTAFYLCASSIYRQPRYGYTFGSGTRLTVV.

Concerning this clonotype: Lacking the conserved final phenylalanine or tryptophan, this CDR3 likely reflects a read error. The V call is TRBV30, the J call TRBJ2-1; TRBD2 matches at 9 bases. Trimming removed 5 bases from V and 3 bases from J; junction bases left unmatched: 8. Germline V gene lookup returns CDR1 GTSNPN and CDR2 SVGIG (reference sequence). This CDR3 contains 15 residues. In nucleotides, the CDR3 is TGTGCCTGGGGGGAGACTAGCGGTGACTACAATGAGCAGTTCATC. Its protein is CAWGETSGDYNEQFI.

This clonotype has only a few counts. The CDR3 DNA follows: TGTGCCAGCCGACAGGAGCCATTGAGCAATCAGCCCCAGCATTTT. Translating gives CASRQEPLSNQPQHF. V is TRBV19 and J is TRBJ1-5; TRBD1 is a possible D gene (6 bases). Per germline, CDR1 LNHDA and CDR2 SQIVND (reference sequence). This CDR3 comprises 15 residues. V lost 9 bases and J 1 base, leaving 16 bases between the germline ends.

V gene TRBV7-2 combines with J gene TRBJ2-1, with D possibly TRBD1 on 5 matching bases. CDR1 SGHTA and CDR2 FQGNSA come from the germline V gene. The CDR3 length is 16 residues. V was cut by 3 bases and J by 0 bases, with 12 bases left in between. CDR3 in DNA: TGTGCCAGCAGCTTTGGTAGGGGCTACTCCTACAATGAGCAGTTCTTC. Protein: CASSFGRGYSYNEQFF.

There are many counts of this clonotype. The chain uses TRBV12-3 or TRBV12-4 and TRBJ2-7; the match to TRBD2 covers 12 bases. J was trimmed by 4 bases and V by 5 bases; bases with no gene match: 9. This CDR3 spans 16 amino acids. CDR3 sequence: CASSTLAGGTGYEQYF. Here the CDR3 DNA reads TGTGCCAGCAGTACCCTAGCGGGGGGGACCGGATACGAGCAGTACTTC.

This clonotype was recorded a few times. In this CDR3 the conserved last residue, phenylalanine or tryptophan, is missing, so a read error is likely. As DNA, the CDR3 is TGTGCCATCAGTGTCGAGACAGGGGTCCCCGGGGAGCTGTTTCTT. This sequence encodes CAISVETGVPGELFL. This chain connects TRBV10-3 to TRBJ2-2; TRBD1 agrees at 8 bases. The CDR3 loop spans 15 amino acids. Germline V gives CDR1 ENHRY, CDR2 SYGVKD. V trimming: 4 bases; J trimming: 6 bases; junction bases outside the gene matches: 7.

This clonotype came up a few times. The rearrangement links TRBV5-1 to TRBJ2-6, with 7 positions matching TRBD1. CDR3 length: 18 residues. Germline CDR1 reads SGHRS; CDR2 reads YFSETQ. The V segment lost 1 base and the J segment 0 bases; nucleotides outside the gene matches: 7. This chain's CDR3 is CASSLRGTASSGANVLTF. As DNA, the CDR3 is TGCGCCAGCAGCTTGCGAGGGACAGCGTCCTCTGGGGCCAACGTCCTGACTTTC.

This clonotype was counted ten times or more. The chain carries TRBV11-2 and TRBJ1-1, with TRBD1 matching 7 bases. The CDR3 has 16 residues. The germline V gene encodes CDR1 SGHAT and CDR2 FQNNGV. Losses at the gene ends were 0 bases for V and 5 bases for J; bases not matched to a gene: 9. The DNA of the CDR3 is TGTGCCAGCAGCTTAGATCGAGGGGGCTGGGAGACTGAAGCTTTCTTT. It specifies CASSLDRGGWETEAFF.

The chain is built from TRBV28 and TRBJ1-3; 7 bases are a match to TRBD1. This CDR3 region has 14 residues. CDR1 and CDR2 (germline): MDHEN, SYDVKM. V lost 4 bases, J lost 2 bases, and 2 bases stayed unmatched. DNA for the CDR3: TGTGCCAGCAGTTCCGACAGGGCTGGAAACACCATATATTTT. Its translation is CASSSDRAGNTIYF.

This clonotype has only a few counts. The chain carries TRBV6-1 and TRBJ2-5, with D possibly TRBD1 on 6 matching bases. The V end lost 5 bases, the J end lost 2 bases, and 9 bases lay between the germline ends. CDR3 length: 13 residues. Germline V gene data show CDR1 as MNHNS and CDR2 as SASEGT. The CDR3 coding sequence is TGTGCCAGCAGTCGACAGGAGCAAGAGACCCAGTACTTC. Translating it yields CASSRQEQETQYF.

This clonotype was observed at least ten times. The CDR3 sequence: CASSSRYYEQYF. CDR3 nucleotides: TGTGCCAGCAGTTCTCGATACTACGAGCAGTACTTC. The J gene is TRBJ2-7, the V gene TRBV12-3 or TRBV12-4; D not resolved. The CDR3 contains 12 residues. V was pared by 4 bases and J by 3 bases, with 7 bases between.

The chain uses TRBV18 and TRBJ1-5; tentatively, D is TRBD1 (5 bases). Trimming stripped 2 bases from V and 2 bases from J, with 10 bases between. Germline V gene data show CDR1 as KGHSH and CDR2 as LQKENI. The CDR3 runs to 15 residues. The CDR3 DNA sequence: TGTGCCAGCTCACCATCAGGGAATCGCAATCAGCCCCAGCATTTT. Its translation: CASSPSGNRNQPQHF.

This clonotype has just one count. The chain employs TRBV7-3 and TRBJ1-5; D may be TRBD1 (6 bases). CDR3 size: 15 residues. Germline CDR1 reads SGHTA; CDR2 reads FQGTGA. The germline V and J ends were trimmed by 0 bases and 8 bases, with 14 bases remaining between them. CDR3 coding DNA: TGTGCCAGCAGCTTAACAGGGGGGCGATGGGAGCCCCAGCATTTT. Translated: CASSLTGGRWEPQHF.

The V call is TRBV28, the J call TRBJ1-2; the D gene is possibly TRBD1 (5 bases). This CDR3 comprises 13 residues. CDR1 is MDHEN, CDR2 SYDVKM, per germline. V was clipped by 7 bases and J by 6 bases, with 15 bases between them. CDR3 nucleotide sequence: TGTGCCAGCACGGACACTGGGCTCCATGGCTACACCTTC. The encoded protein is CASTDTGLHGYTF.

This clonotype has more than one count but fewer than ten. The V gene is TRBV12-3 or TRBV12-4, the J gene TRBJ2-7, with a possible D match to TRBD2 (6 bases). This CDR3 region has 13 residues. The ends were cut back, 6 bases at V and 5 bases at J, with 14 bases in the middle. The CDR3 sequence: CASSDGRTNEQYF. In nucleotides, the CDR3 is TGTGCCAGCAGCGACGGGAGAACCAACGAGCAGTACTTC.